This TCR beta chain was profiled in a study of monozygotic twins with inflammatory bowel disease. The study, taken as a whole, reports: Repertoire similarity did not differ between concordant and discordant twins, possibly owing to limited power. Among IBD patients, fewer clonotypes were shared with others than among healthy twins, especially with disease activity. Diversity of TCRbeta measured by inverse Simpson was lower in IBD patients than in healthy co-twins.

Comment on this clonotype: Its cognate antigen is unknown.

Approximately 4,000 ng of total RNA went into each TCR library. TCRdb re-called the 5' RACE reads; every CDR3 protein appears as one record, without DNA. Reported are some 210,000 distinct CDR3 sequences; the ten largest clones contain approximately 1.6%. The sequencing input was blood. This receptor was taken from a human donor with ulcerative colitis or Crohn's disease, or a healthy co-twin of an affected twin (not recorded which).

The CDR3 sequence is CASSRMRNTEAFF. The J gene is TRBJ1-1, the V gene TRBV7-2. The CDR3 runs to 13 residues. Germline V gene sequence: CDR1 SGHTA, CDR2 FQGNSA.